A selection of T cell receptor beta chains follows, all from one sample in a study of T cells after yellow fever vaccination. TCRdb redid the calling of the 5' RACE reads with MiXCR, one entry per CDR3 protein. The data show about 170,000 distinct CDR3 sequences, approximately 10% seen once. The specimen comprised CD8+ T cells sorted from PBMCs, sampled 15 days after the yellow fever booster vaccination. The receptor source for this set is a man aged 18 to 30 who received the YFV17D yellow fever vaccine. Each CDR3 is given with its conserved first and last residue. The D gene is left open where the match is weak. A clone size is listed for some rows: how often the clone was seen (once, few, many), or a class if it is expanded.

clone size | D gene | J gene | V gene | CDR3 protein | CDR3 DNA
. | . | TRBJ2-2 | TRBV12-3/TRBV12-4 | CASSLAEWGYTGELFF | TGTGCCAGCAGTTTAGCCGAATGGGGGTATACCGGGGAGCTGTTTTTT
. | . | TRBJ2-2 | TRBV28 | CASSLWGGRDTGELFF | TGTGCCAGCAGTTTATGGGGGGGCCGGGACACCGGGGAGCTGTTTTTT
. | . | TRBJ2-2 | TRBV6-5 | CASTNNWATGELFF | TGTGCCAGCACCAACAACTGGGCCACCGGGGAGCTGTTTTTT
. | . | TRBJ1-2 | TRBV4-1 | CASSQDNTENYGYTF | TGCGCCAGCAGCCAAGATAACACAGAGAACTATGGCTACACCTTC
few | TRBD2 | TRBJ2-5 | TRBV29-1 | CSGGLAGTQYF | TGCAGCGGCGGGCTAGCGGGGACCCAGTACTTC
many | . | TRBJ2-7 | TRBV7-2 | CASSLSGYEQYF | TGTGCCAGCAGCCTTAGCGGTTACGAGCAGTACTTC
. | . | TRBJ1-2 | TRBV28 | CASSFVDTSHGYTF | TGTGCCAGCAGTTTTGTGGACACCTCCCATGGCTACACCTTC
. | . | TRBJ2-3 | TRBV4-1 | CASSQDGRDTQYF | TGCGCCAGCAGCCAAGATGGTAGGGATACGCAGTATTTT
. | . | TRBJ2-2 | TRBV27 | CASSPQLDNTGELFF | TGTGCCAGCAGCCCCCAACTAGATAACACCGGGGAGCTGTTTTTT
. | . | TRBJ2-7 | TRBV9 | CASSVEQASSYEQYF | TGTGCCAGCAGCGTAGAACAGGCGAGCTCCTACGAGCAGTACTTC
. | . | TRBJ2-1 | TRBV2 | CATLGSTSEQFF | TGTGCCACCCTGGGGTCGACGAGTGAGCAGTTCTTC
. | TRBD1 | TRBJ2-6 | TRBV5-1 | CASSFTGQGSANVLTF | TGCGCCAGCAGCTTCACGGGACAGGGTAGTGCCAACGTCCTGACTTTC
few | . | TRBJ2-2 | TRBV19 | CASRDRAANTGELFF | TGTGCCAGTAGGGACCGGGCGGCGAACACCGGGGAGCTGTTTTTT
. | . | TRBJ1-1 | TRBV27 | CASSTPGTSWGEAFF | TGTGCCAGCAGTACCCCCGGGACCTCCTGGGGTGAAGCTTTCTTT
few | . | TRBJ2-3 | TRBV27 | CASSLTNFRTDTQYF | TGTGCCAGCAGCCTGACTAATTTTCGGACAGATACGCAGTATTTT
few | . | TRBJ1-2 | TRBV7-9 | CASSYWDILSLNYGYTF | TGTGCCAGCAGCTACTGGGACATTTTGAGTTTGAACTATGGCTACACCTTC
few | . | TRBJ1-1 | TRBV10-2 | CASSDSLWGPGTQEALNTEAFF | TGCGCCAGCAGTGATAGCTTGTGGGGCCCAGGAACCCAAGAGGCCCTGAACACTGAAGCTTTCTTT
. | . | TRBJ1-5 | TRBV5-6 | CASTAVADSNQPQHF | TGTGCCAGCACCGCGGTCGCCGATAGCAATCAGCCCCAGCATTTT
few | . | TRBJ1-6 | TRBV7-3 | CASSLVGFGNSPLHF | TGTGCCAGCAGCTTGGTGGGGTTCGGTAATTCACCCCTCCACTTT